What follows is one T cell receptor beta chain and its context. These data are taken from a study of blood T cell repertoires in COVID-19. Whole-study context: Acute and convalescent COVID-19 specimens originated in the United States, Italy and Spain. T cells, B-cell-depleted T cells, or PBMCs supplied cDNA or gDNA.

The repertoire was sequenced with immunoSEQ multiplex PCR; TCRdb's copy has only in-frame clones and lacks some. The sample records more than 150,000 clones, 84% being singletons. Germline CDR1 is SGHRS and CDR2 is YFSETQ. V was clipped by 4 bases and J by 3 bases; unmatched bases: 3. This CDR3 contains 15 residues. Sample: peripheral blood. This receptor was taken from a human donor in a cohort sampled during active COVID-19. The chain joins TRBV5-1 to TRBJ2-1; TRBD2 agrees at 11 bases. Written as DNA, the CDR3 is TGCGCCAGCAGCGTTAGCGGGGGGGGCTACAATGAGCAGTTCTTC. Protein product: CASSVSGGGYNEQFF. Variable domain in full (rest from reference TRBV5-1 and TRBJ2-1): KAGVTQTPRYLIKTRGQQVTLSCSPISGHRSVSWYQQTPGQGLQFLFEYFSETQRNKGNFPGRFSGRQFSNSRSEMNVSTLELGDSALYLCASSVSGGGYNEQFFGPGTRLTVL.